This T cell receptor (beta chain) derives from a study of graft-versus-host responses after intestinal transplantation. Across the whole study: Transplants were multivisceral, liver-intestinal, or isolated intestinal. For about three years after anti-thymocyte globulin induction, all recipients took tacrolimus and steroids. Broader study findings: When patients had graft-donor T cell macrochimerism, their allografts held high graft-versus-host to host-versus-graft clonal ratios. GvH clones were found in recipient marrow; some appeared first in ileum or blood.

As for this clone: The antigen remains undetermined.

Only in-frame clones appear in the TCRdb table, and some are missing; sequencing was by immunoSEQ multiplex PCR. The sample shows about 86,000 clones, about 88% of them seen only once. The sequencing used unstimulated CD4+ T cells sorted from spleen or lymph node cells, collected before transplant. The sequence came from a human donor who was the organ donor for an intestinal transplant.

Here the CDR3 reads CASSRSTGTTDTQYF. The CDR3 DNA is TGTGCCAGCAGCCGCTCGACAGGGACCACAGATACGCAGTATTTT. The chain carries TRBV9 and TRBJ2-3, with 7 bases that match TRBD1. V shed 4 bases, J shed 2 bases, and the junction held 7 bases outside the gene matches. This CDR3 is built from 15 residues. Germline V CDR1 and CDR2: SGDLS, YYNGEE. Together with reference TRBV9 and TRBJ2-3, the CDR3 gives the full variable domain: DSGVTQTPKHLITATGQRVTLRCSPRSGDLSVYWYQQSLDQGLQFLIQYYNGEERAKGNILERFSAQQFPDLHSELNLSSLELGDSALYFCASSRSTGTTDTQYFGPGTRLTVL.